Here is one T cell receptor beta chain with its context. The antigen remains undetermined. This entry comes from a study of response to subunit inactivated influenza vaccine. Study-level points and caveats: Authors suggested each seasonal influenza vaccination recruits few new T cells.

TCRdb used MiXCR to reprocess the RT-PCR reads, holding one entry per CDR3 protein. The top ten clones hold around 13% of a sample with about 500,000 distinct CDR3 sequences, about 7.2% of them seen once. The CDR3 length is 16 residues. V was trimmed by 3 bases and J by 7 bases, leaving 19 bases between them. In germline, CDR1 is SGHVS, CDR2 FQNEAQ. The origin of this receptor is a man aged 50 to 69 who received an inactivated influenza vaccine. Sequencing used PBMCs from blood, obtained 23 months after vaccination. The chain combines TRBV7-8 with TRBJ2-1; possible D gene TRBD2, 6 bases. DNA for the CDR3: TGTGCCAGCAGCTTCGGTCGACTAGACCCCTTGAATGAGCAGTTCTTC. This codes for CASSFGRLDPLNEQFF.